This T cell receptor (beta chain) was identified in a study of cytomegalovirus exposure and HLA in healthy donors. Measured with immunoSEQ multiplex PCR; TCRdb has only the in-frame clones, and not every one. This table has around 130,000 clones, roughly 91% appearing once. Germline CDR1 is SGHTS and CDR2 is YDEGEE. This CDR3 has 13 residues. Trimming removed 5 bases from V and 3 bases from J, with 11 bases in between. The clonotype was recovered from a man aged 25 to 40 in good health and CMV-seronegative. The sequenced sample consisted of PBMCs. V is TRBV5-8 and J is TRBJ1-1, with D unresolved. DNA for the CDR3: TGTGCCAGCAGGACATCGACCTACACTGAAGCTTTCTTT. It is translated as CASRTSTYTEAFF.